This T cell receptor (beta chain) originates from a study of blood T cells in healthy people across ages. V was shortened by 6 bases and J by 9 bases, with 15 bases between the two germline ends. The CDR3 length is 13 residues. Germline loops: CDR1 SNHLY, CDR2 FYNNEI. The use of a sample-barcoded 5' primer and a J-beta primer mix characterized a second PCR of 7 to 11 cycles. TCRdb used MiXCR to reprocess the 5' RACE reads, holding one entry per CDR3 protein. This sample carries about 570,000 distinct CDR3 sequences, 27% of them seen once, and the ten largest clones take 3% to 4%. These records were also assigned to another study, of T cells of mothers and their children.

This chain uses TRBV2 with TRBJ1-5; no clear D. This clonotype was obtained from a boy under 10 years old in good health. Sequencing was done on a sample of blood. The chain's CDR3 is CASSLLQSGPQHF. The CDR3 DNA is TGTGCCAGCAGCCTCTTGCAGTCAGGGCCCCAGCATTTT.